This TCR beta chain was retrieved from a study of cytomegalovirus exposure and HLA in healthy donors. About this clone: Its antigen is undetermined.

Germline values: CDR1 GTSNPN, CDR2 SVGIG (reference sequence). V trimming: 5 bases; J trimming: 4 bases; junction bases outside the gene matches: 5. The CDR3 runs 14 residues. Regarding the study as a whole: Per a later analysis, about 17,000 TCR beta sequences showed association with HLA alleles at 0.05 false discovery rate. In a later analysis, several top co-occurrence clusters appeared linked to parvovirus B19, influenza, CMV and Epstein-Barr virus. A link between a missense DCLRE1C variant and TCR beta V- and J-gene trimming emerged from a later analysis.

Healthy donors of bone marrow made up the group. The PCR employed 60 Vbeta primers together with 13 Jbeta primers. The repertoire was sequenced with immunoSEQ multiplex PCR; TCRdb's copy has only in-frame clones and lacks some. The sample has roughly 200,000 clones, 75% to 90% seen once. This rearrangement joins TRBV30 to TRBJ2-1, with 10 bases fitting TRBD2. Sample: PBMCs. The clonotype originates from a woman aged 30 to 39 in good health and CMV-seronegative. For the CDR3, the DNA is TGTGCCTGGGTTAGCGGGGGGACTTACAATGAGCAGTTCTTC. Translation gives CAWVSGGTYNEQFF.